The T cell receptor (beta chain) described here comes from a study of response to subunit inactivated influenza vaccine. TCRdb recomputed calls from the RT-PCR reads with MiXCR, one row per CDR3 protein. The data show hundreds of thousands of distinct CDR3 sequences, less than 8% seen once. This clonotype was seen only a few times. The germline CDR1 and CDR2 sequences are SGHTA and FQGNSA. This CDR3 comprises 13 residues. V was trimmed by 0 bases and J by 9 bases, leaving 11 bases between them. This sequence was found in a man aged 50 to 75 who received an inactivated influenza vaccine. Sequencing used PBMCs from blood, obtained about 23 months after vaccination. The rearrangement links TRBV7-2 to TRBJ2-5; either TRBD1 or TRBD2 may fit D (6 bases each). CDR3 in DNA: TGTGCCAGCAGCTTAGCTGGGGGCGGGGCCCAGTACTTC. Translation: CASSLAGGGAQYF.